This T cell receptor beta chain came from a study of response to subunit inactivated influenza vaccine. Germline lookup yields CDR1 DFQATT and CDR2 SNEGSKA (reference sequence). With 0 bases removed from V and 0 bases from J, the gap between germline ends came to 11 bases. There are 15 residues in the CDR3. TCRdb analysed the RT-PCR reads with MiXCR anew, one entry per CDR3 protein. There are about 650,000 distinct CDR3 sequences in the sample; 15% to 18% occur only once, and 11% lies in the top ten. This clonotype was detected only a few times. The receptor was isolated from a middle-aged man who received an inactivated influenza vaccine. J is TRBJ1-2 and V is TRBV20-1, with D perhaps TRBD1 (5 bases). Sequenced here: PBMCs from blood, sampled roughly 13 days after vaccination. CDR3 bases: TGCAGTGCTAGAGATCAAGGGGAAGCTAACTATGGCTACACCTTC. Encoded protein: CSARDQGEANYGYTF.